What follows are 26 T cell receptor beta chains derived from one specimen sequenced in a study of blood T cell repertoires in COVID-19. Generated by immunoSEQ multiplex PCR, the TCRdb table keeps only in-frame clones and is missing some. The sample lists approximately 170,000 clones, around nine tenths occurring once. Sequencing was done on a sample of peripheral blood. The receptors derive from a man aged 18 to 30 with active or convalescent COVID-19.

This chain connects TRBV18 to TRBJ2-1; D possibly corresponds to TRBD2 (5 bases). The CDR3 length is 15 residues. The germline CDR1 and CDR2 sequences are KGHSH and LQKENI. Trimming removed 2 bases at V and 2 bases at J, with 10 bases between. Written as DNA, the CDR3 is TGTGCCAGCTCACCAAATGGAGGCCCCTACAATGAGCAGTTCTTC. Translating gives CASSPNGGPYNEQFF.

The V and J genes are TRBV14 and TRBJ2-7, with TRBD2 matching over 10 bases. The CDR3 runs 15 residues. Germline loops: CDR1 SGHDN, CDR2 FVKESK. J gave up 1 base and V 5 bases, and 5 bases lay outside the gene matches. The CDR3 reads CASSAGTSDSYEQYF. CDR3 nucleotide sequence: TGTGCCAGCAGCGCTGGGACTAGCGATTCCTACGAGCAGTACTTC.

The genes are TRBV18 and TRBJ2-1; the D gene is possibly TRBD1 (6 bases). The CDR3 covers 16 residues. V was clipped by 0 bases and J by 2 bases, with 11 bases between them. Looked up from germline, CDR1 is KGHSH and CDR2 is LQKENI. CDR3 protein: CASSPPRGTTYNEQFF. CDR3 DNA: TGTGCCAGCTCACCACCGAGAGGGACAACCTACAATGAGCAGTTCTTC.

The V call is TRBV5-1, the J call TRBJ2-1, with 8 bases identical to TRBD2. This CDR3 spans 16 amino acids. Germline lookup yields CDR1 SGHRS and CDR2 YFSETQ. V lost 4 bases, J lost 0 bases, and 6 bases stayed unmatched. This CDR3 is CASSPVSGSSYNEQFF. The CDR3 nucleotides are TGCGCCAGCAGCCCGGTGAGCGGGAGCTCCTACAATGAGCAGTTCTTC. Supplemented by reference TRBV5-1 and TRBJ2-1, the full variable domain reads KAGVTQTPRYLIKTRGQQVTLSCSPISGHRSVSWYQQTPGQGLQFLFEYFSETQRNKGNFPGRFSGRQFSNSRSEMNVSTLELGDSALYLCASSPVSGSSYNEQFFGPGTRLTVL.

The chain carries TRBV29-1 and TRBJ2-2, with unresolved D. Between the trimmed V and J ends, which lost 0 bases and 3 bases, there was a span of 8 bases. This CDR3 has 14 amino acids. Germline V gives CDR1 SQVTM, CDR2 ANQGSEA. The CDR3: CSVEDPRHTGELFF. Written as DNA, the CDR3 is TGCAGCGTTGAAGACCCCAGGCACACCGGGGAGCTGTTTTTT.

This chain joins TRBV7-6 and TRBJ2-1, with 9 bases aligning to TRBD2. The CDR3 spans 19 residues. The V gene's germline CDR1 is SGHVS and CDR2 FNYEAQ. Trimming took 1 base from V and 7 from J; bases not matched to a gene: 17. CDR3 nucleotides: TGTGCCAGCAGCTTAGTTTCTCGCGGGAGGGCCCCTACAGAGAATGAGCAGTTCTTC. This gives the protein CASSLVSRGRAPTENEQFF.

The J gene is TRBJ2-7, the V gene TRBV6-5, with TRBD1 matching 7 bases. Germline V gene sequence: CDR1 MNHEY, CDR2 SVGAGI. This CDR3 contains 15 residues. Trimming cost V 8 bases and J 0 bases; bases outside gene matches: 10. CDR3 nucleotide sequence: TGTGCCAGCCGATCGACCCCAGGGGGCTCCTACGAGCAGTACGTC. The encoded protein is CASRSTPGGSYEQYV.

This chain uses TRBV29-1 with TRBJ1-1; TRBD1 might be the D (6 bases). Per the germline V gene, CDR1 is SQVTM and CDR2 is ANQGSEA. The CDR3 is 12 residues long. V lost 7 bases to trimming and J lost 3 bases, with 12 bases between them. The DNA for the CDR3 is TGCAGCGGCGGGGGGCGTGACACTGAAGCTTTCTTT. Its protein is CSGGGRDTEAFF.

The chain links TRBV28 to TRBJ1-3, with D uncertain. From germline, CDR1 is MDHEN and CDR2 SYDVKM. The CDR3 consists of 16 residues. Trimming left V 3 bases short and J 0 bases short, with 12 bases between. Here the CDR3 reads CASSFGGLSSGNTIYF. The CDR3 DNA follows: TGTGCCAGCAGTTTCGGAGGTCTGAGCTCTGGAAACACCATATATTTT. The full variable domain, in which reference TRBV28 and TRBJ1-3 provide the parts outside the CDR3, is DVKVTQSSRYLVKRTGEKVFLECVQDMDHENMFWYRQDPGLGLRLIYFSYDVKMKEKGDIPEGYSVSREKKERFSLILESASTNQTSMYLCASSFGGLSSGNTIYFGEGSWLTVV.

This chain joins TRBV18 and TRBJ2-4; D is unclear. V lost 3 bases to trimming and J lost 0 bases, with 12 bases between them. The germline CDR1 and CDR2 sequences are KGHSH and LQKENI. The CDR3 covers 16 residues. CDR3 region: CASSPARNLAKNIQYF. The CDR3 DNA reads TGTGCCAGCTCACCGGCGAGGAATCTAGCCAAAAACATTCAGTACTTC. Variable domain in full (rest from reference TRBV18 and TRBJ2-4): NAGVMQNPRHLVRRRGQEARLRCSPMKGHSHVYWYRQLPEEGLKFMVYLQKENIIDESGMPKERFSAEFPKEGPSILRIQQVVRGDSAAYFCASSPARNLAKNIQYFGAGTRLSVL.

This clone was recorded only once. The CDR3 DNA reads TGTGCCAGCAGCCAAGAGCCCCCCCGGGGGGAAAGCTATGGCTACACCTTC. This encodes CASSQEPPRGESYGYTF. V is TRBV3-1 (or the pseudogene TRBV3-2) and J is TRBJ1-2, with D tentatively TRBD1 (5 bases). Germline loops: CDR1 LGHDT, CDR2 YNNKEL (reference sequence). Trimming removed 0 bases from V and 4 bases from J, with 18 bases in between. The CDR3 extends over 17 amino acids.

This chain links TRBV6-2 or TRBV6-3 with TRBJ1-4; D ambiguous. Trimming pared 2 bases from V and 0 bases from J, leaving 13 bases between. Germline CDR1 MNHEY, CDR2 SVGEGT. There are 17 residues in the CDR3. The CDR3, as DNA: TGTGCCAGCAGTTACGCGCTCGAGGATGCAACTAATGAAAAACTGTTTTTT. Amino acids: CASSYALEDATNEKLFF.

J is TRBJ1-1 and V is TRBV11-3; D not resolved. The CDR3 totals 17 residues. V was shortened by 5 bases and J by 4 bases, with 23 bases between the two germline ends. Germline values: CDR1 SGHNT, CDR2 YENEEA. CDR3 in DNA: TGTGCCAGCAGCCTGGGAGGGTATGGAGGTTCGGTCACTGAAGCTTTCTTT. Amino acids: CASSLGGYGGSVTEAFF.

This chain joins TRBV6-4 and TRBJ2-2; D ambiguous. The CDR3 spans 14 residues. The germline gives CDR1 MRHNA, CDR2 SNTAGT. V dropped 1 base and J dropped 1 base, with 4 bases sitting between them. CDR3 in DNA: TGTGCCAGCAGTGACTGGCAGAACACCGGGGAGCTGTTTTTT. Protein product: CASSDWQNTGELFF.

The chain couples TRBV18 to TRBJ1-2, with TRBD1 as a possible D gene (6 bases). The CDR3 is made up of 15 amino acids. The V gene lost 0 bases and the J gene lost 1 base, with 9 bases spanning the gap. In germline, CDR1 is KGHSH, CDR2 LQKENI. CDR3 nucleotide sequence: TGTGCCAGCTCACCACCAGCAGGGGTTAACTATGGCTACACCTTC. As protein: CASSPPAGVNYGYTF. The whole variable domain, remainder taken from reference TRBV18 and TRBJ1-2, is NAGVMQNPRHLVRRRGQEARLRCSPMKGHSHVYWYRQLPEEGLKFMVYLQKENIIDESGMPKERFSAEFPKEGPSILRIQQVVRGDSAAYFCASSPPAGVNYGYTFGSGTRLTVV.

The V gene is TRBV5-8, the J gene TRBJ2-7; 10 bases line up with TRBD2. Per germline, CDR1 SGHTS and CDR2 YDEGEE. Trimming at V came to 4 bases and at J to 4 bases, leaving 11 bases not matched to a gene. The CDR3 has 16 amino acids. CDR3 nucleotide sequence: TGTGCCAGCAGCCTTGTGGTGGCTAGCGGGAGATACGAGCAGTACTTC. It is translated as CASSLVVASGRYEQYF. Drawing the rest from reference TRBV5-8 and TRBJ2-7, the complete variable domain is EAGVTQSPTHLIKTRGQQATLRCSPISGHTSVYWYQQALGLGLQFLLWYDEGEERNRGNFPPRFSGRQFPNYSSELNVNALELEDSALYLCASSLVVASGRYEQYFGPGTRLTVT.

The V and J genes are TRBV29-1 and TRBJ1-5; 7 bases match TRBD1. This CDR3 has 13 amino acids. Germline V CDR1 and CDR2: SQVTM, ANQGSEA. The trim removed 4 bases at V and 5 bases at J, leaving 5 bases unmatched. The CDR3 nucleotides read TGCAGCGTTGCGGGGGACAGCGATCAGCCCCAGCATTTT. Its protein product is CSVAGDSDQPQHF.

CDR3 in DNA: TGTGCCACCAGTGATTTATCGACAGGGGTTCAGCCCCAGCATTTT. Protein sequence: CATSDLSTGVQPQHF. The rearrangement joins TRBV24-1 to TRBJ1-5; TRBD1 agrees at 8 bases. Germline V lookup: CDR1 KGHDR, CDR2 SFDVKD. J gave up 6 bases and V 1 base, and 4 bases lay outside the gene matches. The CDR3 runs 15 residues.

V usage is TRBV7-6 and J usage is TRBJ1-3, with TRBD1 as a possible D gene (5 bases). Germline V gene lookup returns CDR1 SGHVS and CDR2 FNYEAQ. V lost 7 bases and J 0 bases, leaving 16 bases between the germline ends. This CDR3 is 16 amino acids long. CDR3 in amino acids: CASKLGTQNSGNTIYF. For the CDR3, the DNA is TGTGCCAGCAAGTTGGGGACTCAAAACTCTGGAAACACCATATATTTT.

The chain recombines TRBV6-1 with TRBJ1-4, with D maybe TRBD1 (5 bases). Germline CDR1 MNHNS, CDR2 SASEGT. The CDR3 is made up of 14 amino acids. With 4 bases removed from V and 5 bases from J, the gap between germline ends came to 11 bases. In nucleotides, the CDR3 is TGTGCCAGCAGTGGGGGCCGGTCCAATGAAAAACTGTTTTTT. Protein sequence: CASSGGRSNEKLFF.

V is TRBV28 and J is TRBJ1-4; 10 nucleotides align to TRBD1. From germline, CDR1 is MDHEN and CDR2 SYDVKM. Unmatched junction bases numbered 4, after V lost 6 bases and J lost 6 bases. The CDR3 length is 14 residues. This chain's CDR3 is CASSLTGGYEKLFF. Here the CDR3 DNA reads TGTGCCAGCAGCCTGACAGGGGGCTATGAAAAACTGTTTTTT.

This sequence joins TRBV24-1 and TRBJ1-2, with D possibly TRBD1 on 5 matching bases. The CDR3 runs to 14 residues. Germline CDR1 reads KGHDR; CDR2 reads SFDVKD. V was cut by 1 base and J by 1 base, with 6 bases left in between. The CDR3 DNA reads TGTGCCACCAGTGATTTTGACAGTAACTATGGCTACACCTTC. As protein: CATSDFDSNYGYTF.

The chain's CDR3 is CAIRAVQGPADTQYF. In DNA, the CDR3 is TGTGCCATCAGAGCCGTACAGGGGCCGGCAGATACGCAGTATTTT. The gene calls are TRBV10-3 and TRBJ2-3; the match to TRBD1 covers 7 bases. The germline gives CDR1 ENHRY, CDR2 SYGVKD. The CDR3 spans 15 residues. V was clipped by 6 bases and J by 4 bases; unmatched bases: 10.

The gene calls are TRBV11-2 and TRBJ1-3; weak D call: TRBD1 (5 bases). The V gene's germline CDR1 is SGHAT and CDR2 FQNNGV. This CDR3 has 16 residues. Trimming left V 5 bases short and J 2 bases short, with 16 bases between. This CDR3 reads CASSPIESRAGNTIYF. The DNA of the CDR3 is TGTGCCAGCAGCCCGATAGAGTCCAGGGCTGGAAACACCATATATTTT.

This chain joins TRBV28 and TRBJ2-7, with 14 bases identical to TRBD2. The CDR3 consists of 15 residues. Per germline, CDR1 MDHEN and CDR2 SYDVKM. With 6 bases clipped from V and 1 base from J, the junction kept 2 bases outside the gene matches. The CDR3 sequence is CASSRLAGGSYEQYF. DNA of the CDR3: TGTGCCAGCAGCAGACTAGCGGGAGGGTCCTACGAGCAGTACTTC.

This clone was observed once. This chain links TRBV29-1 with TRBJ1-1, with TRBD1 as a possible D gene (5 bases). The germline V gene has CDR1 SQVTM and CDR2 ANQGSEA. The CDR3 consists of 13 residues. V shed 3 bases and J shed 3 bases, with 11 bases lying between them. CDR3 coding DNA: TGCAGCGTTGATCAGGGAGGGGACACTGAAGCTTTCTTT. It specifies CSVDQGGDTEAFF.